Listed below are T cell receptor beta chains from one sample, sequenced in a study of blood T cell repertoires in COVID-19. This table comes from immunoSEQ multiplex PCR, and its TCRdb copy is limited to in-frame clones, with some not included. The sample has more than 400,000 clones; approximately 85% are singletons. Sequencing was done on a sample of peripheral blood. All receptors come from a human donor in a cohort sampled during active COVID-19. Both conserved end residues are part of each CDR3. A D gene is named only where the DNA matches it firmly. For some rows the clone size is stated as once, few or many, or as a class when expanded; others skip it.

V gene	clone size	D gene	J gene	CDR3 DNA	CDR3 protein
TRBV5-4	-	TRBD1	TRBJ1-1	TGTGCCAGCAGCTTTCGGACAGGGGGTTTTAAGGGGAGCACTGAAGCTTTCTTT	CASSFRTGGFKGSTEAFF
TRBV27	-	-	TRBJ2-1	TGTGCCAGCACCCGACTACTAGCCCGGTATTCGAGCTCCTACAATGAGCAGTTCTTC	CASTRLLARYSSSYNEQFF
TRBV20-1	-	-	TRBJ2-7	TGCAGTGGTAGCGTCCTATACGAGCAGTACTTC	CSGSVLYEQYF
TRBV19	once	TRBD1	TRBJ1-2	TGTGCCAGTAGTAGGGACAGGGCGAACTATGGCTACACCTTC	CASSRDRANYGYTF
TRBV3-1/TRBV3-2	-	-	TRBJ2-5	TGTGCCAGCAGCCAATCTCCGGCTAGCCCACAAGAGACCCAGTACTTC	CASSQSPASPQETQYF
TRBV7-3	-	TRBD1	TRBJ1-2	TGTGCCAGCAGCTTCTCCGGACAGGACCGATATGGCTACACCTTC	CASSFSGQDRYGYTF
TRBV19	once	TRBD2	TRBJ2-7	TGTGCCAGTAGTGTCCGAGCGGGAGGAGCTTACGAGCAGTACTTC	CASSVRAGGAYEQYF
TRBV2	-	-	TRBJ1-2	TGTGCCAGCACCGGGGGTTCGACGGGAAGGTATGGCTACACCTTC	CASTGGSTGRYGYTF
TRBV7-9	-	TRBD1	TRBJ1-6	TGTGCCAGCAGCCGCGACAGGGGCGATTCACCCCTCCACTTT	CASSRDRGDSPLHF
TRBV28	-	TRBD2	TRBJ2-2	TGTGCCAGCAGTTCCTGGACTAGCGGGAGCGGTTCGCTGTTTTTT	CASSSWTSGSGSLFF
TRBV12-3/TRBV12-4	-	-	TRBJ2-2	TGTGCCAGCAGCCTAACCAACACCGGGGAGCTGTTTTTT	CASSLTNTGELFF
TRBV7-9	-	TRBD1	TRBJ1-1	TGTGCCAGCAGCTTAGCGCTTGGACAGGGAATGGCTTTCTTT	CASSLALGQGMAFF
TRBV2	-	TRBD2	TRBJ2-3	TGTGCCAGCAGTGAAGTGGGGACTAGCGGTGCTAGCACAGATACGCAGTATTTT	CASSEVGTSGASTDTQYF
TRBV3-1/TRBV3-2	-	TRBD1	TRBJ1-2	TGTGCCAGCAGCCAGAGGGACAGTCACCTGGGAGGCTACACCTTC	CASSQRDSHLGGYTF
TRBV5-1	-	TRBD2	TRBJ2-5	TGCGCCAGCAGCCGCGTTCTAGCGGAAGAGACCCAGTACTTC	CASSRVLAEETQYF
TRBV19	-	-	TRBJ1-1	TGTGCCAGTAGTACCCCGGGACACCCGAACACTGAAGCTTTCTTT	CASSTPGHPNTEAFF
TRBV6-2/TRBV6-3	-	-	TRBJ1-2	TGTGCCAGCAGTTACGGAGGGCTGGGCTACACCTTC	CASSYGGLGYTF
TRBV10-3	-	TRBD2	TRBJ2-3	TGTGCCATCAGGGAAGGGACTAGCGGGAGTCTCACAGATACGCAGTATTTT	CAIREGTSGSLTDTQYF
TRBV7-9	-	-	TRBJ1-1	TGTGCCAGCAGCTTAGTACCCAGGGTGAACACTGAAGCTTTCTTT	CASSLVPRVNTEAFF
TRBV25-1	once	TRBD2	TRBJ2-1	TGTGCCAGCAGTAGAGCGGGAGGGCCGATGCACAATGAGCAGTTCTTC	CASSRAGGPMHNEQFF
TRBV30	-	-	TRBJ2-3	TGTGCCTGGGGTCCGGGACTCAGCACAGATACGCAGTATTTT	CAWGPGLSTDTQYF
TRBV11-1	-	TRBD1	TRBJ1-1	TGTGCCAGCAGCTTTGGACAGGGGGCCCATAACACTGAAGCTTTCTTT	CASSFGQGAHNTEAFF
TRBV27	-	-	TRBJ1-4	TGTGCCAGCAGATTCCGGGGAAAACTGTTTTTT	CASRFRGKLFF
TRBV27	-	-	TRBJ1-5	TGTGCCAGCAGAGATCAGAGGGAAAATCAGCCCCAGCATTTT	CASRDQRENQPQHF
TRBV6-5	-	-	TRBJ1-2	TGTGCCAGCAGTTTGACGGACTCAACCCACTATGGCTACACCTTC	CASSLTDSTHYGYTF
TRBV5-4	-	TRBD1	TRBJ2-2	TGTGCCAGCAGTAGGGGACAGGGGTTCACCGGGGAGCTGTTTTTT	CASSRGQGFTGELFF
TRBV11-2	-	TRBD2	TRBJ2-3	TGTGCCAGCAGCTTAGATTTCGGGACTAGCGCCGATACGCAGTATTTT	CASSLDFGTSADTQYF
TRBV14	-	-	TRBJ1-2	TGTGCCAGCAGCCAAGATTTTACATCGCCCTTCTATGGCTACACCTTC	CASSQDFTSPFYGYTF
TRBV18	-	-	TRBJ1-1	TGTGCCAGCTCACCAGGTATAGGGAACAGGGCCTCGAACACTGAAGCTTTCTTT	CASSPGIGNRASNTEAFF
TRBV27	few	-	TRBJ2-7	TGTGCCAGCAGTTTATCGGCGGGGTCTAGCAGGAGCACCTACGAGCAGTACTTC	CASSLSAGSSRSTYEQYF
TRBV15	-	-	TRBJ1-4	TGTGCCACCAGCACCACTCGTTTAGATCCGCCTTCAGGAAAACTGTTTTTT	CATSTTRLDPPSGKLFF
TRBV4-2	-	-	TRBJ2-7	TGTGCCAGCAGCCAAGCTAGTACCTCCTACGAGCAGTACTTC	CASSQASTSYEQYF
TRBV5-1	few	TRBD2	TRBJ2-3	TGCGCCAGCAGGAGGACTAGCGGTAGCACAGATACGCAGTATTTT	CASRRTSGSTDTQYF
TRBV7-3	-	-	TRBJ1-1	TGTGCCAGCAGCTTAGAGCCCTTGGTGGGCGCAACCGACATCACTGAAGCTTTCTTT	CASSLEPLVGATDITEAFF
TRBV5-1	-	-	TRBJ2-5	TGCGCCAGCAGCTTGGGGGGCCTCAACCAAGAGACCCAGTACTTC	CASSLGGLNQETQYF